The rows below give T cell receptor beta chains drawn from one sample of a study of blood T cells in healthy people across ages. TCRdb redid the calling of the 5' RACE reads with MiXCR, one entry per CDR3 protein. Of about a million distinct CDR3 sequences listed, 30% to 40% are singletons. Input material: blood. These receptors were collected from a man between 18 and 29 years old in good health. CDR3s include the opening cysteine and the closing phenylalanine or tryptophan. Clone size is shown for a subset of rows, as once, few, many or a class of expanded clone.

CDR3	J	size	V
CATSGAQGPKHF	TRBJ1-5	.	TRBV24-1
CASSFDRASPSTDTQYF	TRBJ2-3	.	TRBV7-2
CSPMSGSGYTF	TRBJ1-2	once	TRBV20-1
CSARQGLYGYTF	TRBJ1-2	.	TRBV29-1
CASSFAVTEAFF	TRBJ1-1	.	TRBV12-3/TRBV12-4
CASSKGECRPRRETEQYF	TRBJ2-7	few	TRBV21-1
CASGLGQMNTEAFF	TRBJ1-1	.	TRBV12-5
CSASADGYTF	TRBJ1-2	few	TRBV20-1
CASSSTFQETQYF	TRBJ2-5	.	TRBV6-1
CASSQDMAETQYF	TRBJ2-5	.	TRBV3-1
CAISENSNQETQYF	TRBJ2-5	many	TRBV10-3
CASSSGKVAVYEQYF	TRBJ2-7	.	TRBV11-3
CASSLAGRLNQPQHF	TRBJ1-5	.	TRBV5-1
CASSQDGGTQYF	TRBJ2-3	.	TRBV7-8
CASSQAVGAEAFF	TRBJ1-1	.	TRBV4-3
CASSPGTNQETQFF	TRBJ2-1	.	TRBV7-3
CASSLLKDRGTDTQYF	TRBJ2-3	few	TRBV7-2
CATSDSGTGGYNEQYF	.	.	TRBV24-1
CSVGESGWENTEAFF	TRBJ1-1	.	TRBV29-1
CASSLTSGGQGNEKLFF	TRBJ1-4	once	TRBV4-3
CASVAGGFSGEQFF	TRBJ2-1	.	TRBV28
CASSSSGTLQETQYF	TRBJ2-5	once	TRBV5-1
CSARTGQGDGYTF	TRBJ1-2	few	TRBV20-1
CASSQDPTGKETQYF	TRBJ2-5	.	TRBV3-1
CASSKVGSNRSPLHF	TRBJ1-6	once	TRBV21-1
CSADYLGEQFF	TRBJ2-1	few	TRBV20-1
CASSPAFGGSANEKLFF	TRBJ1-4	.	TRBV4-3